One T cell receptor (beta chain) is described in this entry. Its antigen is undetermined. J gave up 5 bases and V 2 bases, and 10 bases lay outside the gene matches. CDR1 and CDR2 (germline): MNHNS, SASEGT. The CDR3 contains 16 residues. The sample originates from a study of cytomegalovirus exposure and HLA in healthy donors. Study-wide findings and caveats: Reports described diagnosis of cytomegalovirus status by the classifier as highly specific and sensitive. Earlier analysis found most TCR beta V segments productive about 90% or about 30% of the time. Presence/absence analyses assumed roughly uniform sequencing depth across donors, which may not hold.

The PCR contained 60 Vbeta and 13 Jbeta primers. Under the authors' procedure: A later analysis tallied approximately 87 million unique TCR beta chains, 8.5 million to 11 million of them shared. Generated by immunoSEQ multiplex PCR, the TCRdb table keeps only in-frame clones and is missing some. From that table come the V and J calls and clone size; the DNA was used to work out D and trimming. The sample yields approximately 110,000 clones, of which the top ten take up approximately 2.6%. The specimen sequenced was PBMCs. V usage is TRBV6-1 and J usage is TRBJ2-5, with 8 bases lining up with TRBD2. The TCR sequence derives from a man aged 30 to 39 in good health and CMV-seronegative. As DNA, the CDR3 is TGTGCCAGCAGTGAAAGTGCGGGGGGAGGGAGCGAGACCCAGTACTTC. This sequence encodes CASSESAGGGSETQYF.